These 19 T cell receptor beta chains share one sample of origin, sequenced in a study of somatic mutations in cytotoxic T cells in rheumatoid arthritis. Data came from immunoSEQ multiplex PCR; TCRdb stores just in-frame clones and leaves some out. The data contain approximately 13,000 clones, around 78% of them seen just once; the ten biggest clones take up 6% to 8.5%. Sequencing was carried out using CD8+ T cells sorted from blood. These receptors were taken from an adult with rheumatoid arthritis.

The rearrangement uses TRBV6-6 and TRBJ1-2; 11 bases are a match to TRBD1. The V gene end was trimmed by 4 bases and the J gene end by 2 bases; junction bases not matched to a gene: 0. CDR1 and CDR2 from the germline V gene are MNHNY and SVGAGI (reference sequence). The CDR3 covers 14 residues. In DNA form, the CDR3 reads TGTGCCAGCAGTTGGGACAGGGGGAACTATGGCTACACCTTC. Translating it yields CASSWDRGNYGYTF.

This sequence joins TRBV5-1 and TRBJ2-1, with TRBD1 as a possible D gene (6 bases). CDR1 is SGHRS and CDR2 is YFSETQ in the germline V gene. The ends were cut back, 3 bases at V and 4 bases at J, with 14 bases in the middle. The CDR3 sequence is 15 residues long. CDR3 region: CASSWTATNYNEQFF. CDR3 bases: TGCGCCAGCAGCTGGACAGCCACGAATTACAATGAGCAGTTCTTC.

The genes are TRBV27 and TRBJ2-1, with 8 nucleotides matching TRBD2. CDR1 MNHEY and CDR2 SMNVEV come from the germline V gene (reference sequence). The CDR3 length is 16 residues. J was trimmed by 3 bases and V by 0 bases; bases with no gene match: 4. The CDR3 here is CASSLSAGDLYNEQFF. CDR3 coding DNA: TGTGCCAGCAGTTTATCAGCGGGAGACCTCTACAATGAGCAGTTCTTC.

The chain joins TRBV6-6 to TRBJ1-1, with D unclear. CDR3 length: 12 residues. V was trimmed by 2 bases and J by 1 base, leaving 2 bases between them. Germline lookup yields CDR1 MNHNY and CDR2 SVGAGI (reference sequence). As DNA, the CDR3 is TGTGCCAGCAGTTACACGAACACTGAAGCTTTCTTT. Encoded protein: CASSYTNTEAFF.

The CDR3 coding sequence is TGTGCCAGCAGCTTAGGCGGGGGGGCTTGGACAGATACGCAGTATTTT. Residues: CASSLGGGAWTDTQYF. The chain links TRBV7-3 to TRBJ2-3, with 9 bases aligning to TRBD2. V gave up 2 bases and J gave up 3 bases; unmatched junction bases: 6. The CDR3 runs to 16 residues. Germline lookup yields CDR1 SGHTA and CDR2 FQGTGA.

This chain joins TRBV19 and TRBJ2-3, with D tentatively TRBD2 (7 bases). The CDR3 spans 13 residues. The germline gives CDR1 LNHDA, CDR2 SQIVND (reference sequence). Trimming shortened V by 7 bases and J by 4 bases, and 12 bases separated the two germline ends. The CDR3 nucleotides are TGTGCCAGTAACTCGGGGGGCGCAGATACGCAGTATTTT. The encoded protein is CASNSGGADTQYF. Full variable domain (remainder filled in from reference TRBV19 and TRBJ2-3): DGGITQSPKYLFRKEGQNVTLSCEQNLNHDAMYWYRQDPGQGLRLIYYSQIVNDFQKGDIAEGYSVSREKKESFPLTVTSAQKNPTAFYLCASNSGGADTQYFGPGTRLTVL.

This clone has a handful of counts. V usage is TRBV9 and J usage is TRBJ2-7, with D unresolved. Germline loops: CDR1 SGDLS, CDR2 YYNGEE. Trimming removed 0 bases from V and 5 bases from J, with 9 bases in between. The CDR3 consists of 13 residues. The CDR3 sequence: CASSVDDTHEQYF. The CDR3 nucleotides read TGTGCCAGCAGCGTAGATGATACCCACGAGCAGTACTTC.

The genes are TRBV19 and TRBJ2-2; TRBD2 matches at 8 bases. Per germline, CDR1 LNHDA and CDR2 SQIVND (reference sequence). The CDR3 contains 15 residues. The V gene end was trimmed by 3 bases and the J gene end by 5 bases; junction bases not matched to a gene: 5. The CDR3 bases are TGTGCCAGTAGTATGATAGCGGGATGGACCGGGGAGCTGTTTTTT. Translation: CASSMIAGWTGELFF. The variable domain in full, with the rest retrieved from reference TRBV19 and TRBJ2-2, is DGGITQSPKYLFRKEGQNVTLSCEQNLNHDAMYWYRQDPGQGLRLIYYSQIVNDFQKGDIAEGYSVSREKKESFPLTVTSAQKNPTAFYLCASSMIAGWTGELFFGEGSRLTVL.

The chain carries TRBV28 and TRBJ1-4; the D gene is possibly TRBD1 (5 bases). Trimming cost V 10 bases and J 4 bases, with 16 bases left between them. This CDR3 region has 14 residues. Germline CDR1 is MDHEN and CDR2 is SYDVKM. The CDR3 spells CATEWAGVNEKLFF. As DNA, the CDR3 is TGTGCCACCGAATGGGCGGGGGTTAATGAAAAACTGTTTTTT.

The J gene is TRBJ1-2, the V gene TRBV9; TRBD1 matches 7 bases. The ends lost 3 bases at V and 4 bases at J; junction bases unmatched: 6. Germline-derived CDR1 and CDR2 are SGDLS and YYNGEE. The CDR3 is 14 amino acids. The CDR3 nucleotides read TGTGCCAGCAGCGCCCGACAGGGTGGCTATGGCTACACCTTC. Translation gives CASSARQGGYGYTF. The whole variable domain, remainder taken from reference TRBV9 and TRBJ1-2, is DSGVTQTPKHLITATGQRVTLRCSPRSGDLSVYWYQQSLDQGLQFLIQYYNGEERAKGNILERFSAQQFPDLHSELNLSSLELGDSALYFCASSARQGGYGYTFGSGTRLTVV.

As DNA, the CDR3 is TGTGCCAGCAGCTTGGGAGGGCAGGTTGAAGCTTTCTTT. Encoded protein: CASSLGGQVEAFF. This rearrangement joins TRBV5-6 to TRBJ1-1, with unresolved D. The CDR3 sequence is 13 residues long. The V end lost 0 bases, the J end lost 7 bases, and 10 bases lay between the germline ends. CDR1 and CDR2 (germline): SGHDT, YYEEEE. Combining the CDR3 with reference TRBV5-6 and TRBJ1-1 gives the whole variable domain DAGVTQSPTHLIKTRGQQVTLRCSPKSGHDTVSWYQQALGQGPQFIFQYYEEEERQRGNFPDRFSGHQFPNYSSELNVNALLLGDSALYLCASSLGGQVEAFFGQGTRLTVV.

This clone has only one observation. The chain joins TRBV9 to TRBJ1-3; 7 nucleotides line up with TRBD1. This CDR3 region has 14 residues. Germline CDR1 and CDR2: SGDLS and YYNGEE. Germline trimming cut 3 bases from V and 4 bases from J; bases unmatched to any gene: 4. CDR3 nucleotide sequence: TGTGCCAGCAGCGCCCAGGGACAGGGAAACACCATATATTTT. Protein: CASSAQGQGNTIYF. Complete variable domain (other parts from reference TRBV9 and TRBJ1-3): DSGVTQTPKHLITATGQRVTLRCSPRSGDLSVYWYQQSLDQGLQFLIQYYNGEERAKGNILERFSAQQFPDLHSELNLSSLELGDSALYFCASSAQGQGNTIYFGEGSWLTVV.

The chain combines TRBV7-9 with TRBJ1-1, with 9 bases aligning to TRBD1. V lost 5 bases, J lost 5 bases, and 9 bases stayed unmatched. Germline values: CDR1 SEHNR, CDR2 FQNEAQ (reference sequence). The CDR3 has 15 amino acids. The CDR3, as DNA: TGTGCCAGCAGCCCTCCACAGGGGGCTAGGACTGAAGCTTTCTTT. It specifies CASSPPQGARTEAFF. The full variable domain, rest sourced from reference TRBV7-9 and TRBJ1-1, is DTGVSQNPRHKITKRGQNVTFRCDPISEHNRLYWYRQTLGQGPEFLTYFQNEAQLEKSRLLSDRFSAERPKGSFSTLEIQRTEQGDSAMYLCASSPPQGARTEAFFGQGTRLTVV.

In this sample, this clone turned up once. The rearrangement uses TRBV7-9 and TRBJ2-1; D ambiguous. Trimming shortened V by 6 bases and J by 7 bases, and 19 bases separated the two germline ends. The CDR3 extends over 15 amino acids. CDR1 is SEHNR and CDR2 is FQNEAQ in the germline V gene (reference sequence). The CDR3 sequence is CASSFSEASGNEQFF. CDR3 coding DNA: TGTGCCAGCAGTTTTTCTGAGGCCAGTGGGAATGAGCAGTTCTTC.

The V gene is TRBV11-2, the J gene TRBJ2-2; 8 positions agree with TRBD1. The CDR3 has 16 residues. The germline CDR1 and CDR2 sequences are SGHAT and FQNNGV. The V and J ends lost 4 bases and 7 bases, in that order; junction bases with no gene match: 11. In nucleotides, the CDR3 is TGTGCCAGCAGCTCCTGGACAGGGCTTTATGGCGGGGAGCTGTTTTTT. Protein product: CASSSWTGLYGGELFF.

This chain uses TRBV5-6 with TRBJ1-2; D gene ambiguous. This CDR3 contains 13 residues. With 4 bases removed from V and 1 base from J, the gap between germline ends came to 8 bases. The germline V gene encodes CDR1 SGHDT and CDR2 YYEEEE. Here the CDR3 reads CASSLTLNYGYTF. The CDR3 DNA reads TGTGCCAGCAGCCTGACACTTAACTATGGCTACACCTTC. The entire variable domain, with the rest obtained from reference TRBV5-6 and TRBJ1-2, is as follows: DAGVTQSPTHLIKTRGQQVTLRCSPKSGHDTVSWYQQALGQGPQFIFQYYEEEERQRGNFPDRFSGHQFPNYSSELNVNALLLGDSALYLCASSLTLNYGYTFGSGTRLTVV.

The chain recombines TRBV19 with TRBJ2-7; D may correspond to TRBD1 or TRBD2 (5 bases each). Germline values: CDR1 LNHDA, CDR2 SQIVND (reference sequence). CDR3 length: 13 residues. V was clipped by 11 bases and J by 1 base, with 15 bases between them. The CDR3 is CASKGPGSYEQYF. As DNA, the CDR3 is TGTGCCTCCAAGGGACCAGGGTCCTACGAGCAGTACTTC.

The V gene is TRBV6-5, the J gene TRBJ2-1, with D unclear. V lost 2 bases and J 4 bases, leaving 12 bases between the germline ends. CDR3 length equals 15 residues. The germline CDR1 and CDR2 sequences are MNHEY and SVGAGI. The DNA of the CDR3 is TGTGCCAGCAGTTACGGCAGGCCAGATTACAATGAGCAGTTCTTC. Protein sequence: CASSYGRPDYNEQFF.

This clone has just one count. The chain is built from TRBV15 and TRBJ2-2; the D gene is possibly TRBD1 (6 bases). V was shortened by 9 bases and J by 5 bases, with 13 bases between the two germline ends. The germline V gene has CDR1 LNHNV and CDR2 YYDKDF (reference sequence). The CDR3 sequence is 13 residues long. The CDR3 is CATMFRGTGELFF. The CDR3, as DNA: TGTGCCACGATGTTCAGGGGAACCGGGGAGCTGTTTTTT.